What follows are 24 T cell receptor beta chains derived from one specimen sequenced in a study of technical replicates of blood from a handful of donors. TCRdb keeps only in-frame clones here, not all; method: immunoSEQ multiplex PCR. The sample carries about 59,000 clones, more than 95% recorded once. Sequenced: T cells isolated from PBMCs. All receptors derive from a human donor in good health.

The V gene is TRBV4-2, the J gene TRBJ2-3, with a possible D match to TRBD2 (7 bases). Deletions cut 4 bases from V and 4 bases from J, with 15 bases between. The CDR3 sequence is 15 residues long. Germline CDR1 is LGHNA and CDR2 is YNFKEQ. The CDR3 DNA is TGTGCCAGCAGCCCGCGACGGGGGGCAGCAGATACGCAGTATTTT. It specifies CASSPRRGAADTQYF.

V is TRBV9 and J is TRBJ1-1; 8 bases match TRBD1. Looked up from germline, CDR1 is SGDLS and CDR2 is YYNGEE. This CDR3 has 15 amino acids. J was trimmed by 3 bases and V by 3 bases; bases with no gene match: 7. CDR3: CASSGITGGYTEAFF. The CDR3 nucleotides are TGTGCCAGCAGCGGAATAACAGGGGGGTACACTGAAGCTTTCTTT.

The gene calls are TRBV11-3 and TRBJ2-1; the D gene is possibly TRBD2 (6 bases). Trimming shortened V by 0 bases and J by 8 bases, and 11 bases separated the two germline ends. The CDR3 has 14 residues. CDR1 and CDR2 (germline): SGHNT, YENEEA. Here the CDR3 DNA reads TGTGCCAGCAGCTTAGAATGGGGGGAGGATGAGCAGTTCTTC. It yields the protein CASSLEWGEDEQFF. Filled out from reference TRBV11-3 and TRBJ2-1, the complete variable domain reads EAGVVQSPRYKIIEKKQPVAFWCNPISGHNTLYWYLQNLGQGPELLIRYENEEAVDDSQLPKDRFSAERLKGVDSTLKIQPAELGDSAVYLCASSLEWGEDEQFFGPGTRLTVL.

The V and J genes are TRBV28 and TRBJ1-6; TRBD1 matches 7 bases. The CDR3 totals 16 residues. Looked up from germline, CDR1 is MDHEN and CDR2 is SYDVKM. V lost 8 bases to trimming and J lost 3 bases; unmatched junction nucleotides: 10. CDR3 DNA sequence: TGTGCCAGCTTTAGGACAGGTGTCATCTATAATTCACCCCTCCACTTT. Its translation: CASFRTGVIYNSPLHF.

This clone has only one observation. The V gene is TRBV7-6, the J gene TRBJ1-3; 12 nucleotides line up with TRBD1. Germline V lookup: CDR1 SGHVS, CDR2 FNYEAQ. V was pared by 6 bases and J by 3 bases, with 15 bases of the junction left unmatched. The CDR3 is 19 residues long. CDR3 amino acids: CASRSSPGQGADDGNTIYF. DNA for the CDR3: TGTGCCAGCAGGTCTTCCCCGGGACAGGGGGCGGATGATGGAAACACCATATATTTT.

The gene calls are TRBV27 and TRBJ1-4, with TRBD1 matching 8 bases. The trim removed 0 bases at V and 6 bases at J, leaving 3 bases unmatched. CDR1 and CDR2 from the germline V gene are MNHEY and SMNVEV (reference sequence). The CDR3 has 15 amino acids. Written as DNA, the CDR3 is TGTGCCAGCAGTTTATCCGGACAGGGAGATGAAAAACTGTTTTTT. Its protein is CASSLSGQGDEKLFF.

The chain has TRBV7-2 and TRBJ2-1; the match to TRBD2 covers 7 bases. The germline V gene has CDR1 SGHTA and CDR2 FQGNSA. CDR3 length equals 18 residues. V was clipped by 1 base and J by 8 bases; unmatched bases: 17. CDR3 nucleotides: TGTGCCAGCAGCTTAGTTGCTAGCGGCCTCCCTAATAGGGATGAGCAGTTCTTC. As protein: CASSLVASGLPNRDEQFF.

This sequence joins TRBV15 and TRBJ1-2; perhaps TRBD1 as D (6 bases). Germline CDR1 is LNHNV and CDR2 is YYDKDF (reference sequence). The CDR3 runs to 13 residues. Trimming removed 5 bases from V and 6 bases from J, with 13 bases in between. DNA for the CDR3: TGTGCCACCAGCCGGGGACATGGGGATGGCTACACCTTC. It translates to CATSRGHGDGYTF.

This clone has just a few counts. The chain combines TRBV16 with TRBJ1-2, with D maybe TRBD1 (6 bases). Trimming pared 2 bases from V and 7 bases from J, leaving 14 bases between. This CDR3 comprises 14 residues. The germline V gene has CDR1 KGHSY and CDR2 FQNENV. The CDR3 DNA is TGTGCCAGCAGCCAAACCGGCAACAGGGTTGGCTACACCTTC. This encodes CASSQTGNRVGYTF. The full variable domain, in which reference TRBV16 and TRBJ1-2 provide the parts outside the CDR3, is GEEVAQTPKHLVRGEGQKAKLYCAPIKGHSYVFWYQQVLKNEFKFLISFQNENVFDETGMPKERFSAKCLPNSPCSLEIQATKLEDSAVYFCASSQTGNRVGYTFGSGTRLTVV.

The CDR3 bases are TGTGCCAGCAGTTTACCGCTCGAGAACCTGAGACTAGACGAGCAGTACTTC. Amino acid sequence: CASSLPLENLRLDEQYF. The chain joins TRBV28 to TRBJ2-7; a possible D gene is TRBD2 (6 bases). Germline V gives CDR1 MDHEN, CDR2 SYDVKM. V was pared by 2 bases and J by 5 bases, with 22 bases between. The CDR3 is 17 amino acids.

The rearrangement joins TRBV11-2 to TRBJ1-4; D unclear. V lost 1 base and J lost 0, with 6 bases in between. CDR3 length: 15 residues. The germline CDR1 and CDR2 sequences are SGHAT and FQNNGV. The CDR3, as DNA: TGTGCCAGCAGCTTAGCGGGTGCAACTAATGAAAAACTGTTTTTT. Translation: CASSLAGATNEKLFF.

The chain carries TRBV27 and TRBJ2-7; D is perhaps TRBD1 (6 bases). The V and J ends lost 6 bases and 7 bases respectively, with 19 bases between them. Per the germline V gene, CDR1 is MNHEY and CDR2 is SMNVEV (reference sequence). CDR3 length: 14 residues. CDR3 amino acids: CASSNMAGVREQYF. CDR3 in DNA: TGTGCCAGCAGCAATATGGCAGGGGTGAGGGAGCAGTACTTC.

This sequence joins TRBV7-9 and TRBJ2-7; 7 nucleotides line up with TRBD2. Germline CDR1 reads SEHNR; CDR2 reads FQNEAQ (reference sequence). Losses at the gene ends were 5 bases for V and 6 bases for J; bases not matched to a gene: 7. The CDR3 contains 13 residues. The CDR3 sequence: CASSPGLVSEQYF. The CDR3 coding sequence is TGTGCCAGCAGCCCCGGACTAGTGAGCGAGCAGTACTTC.

This chain uses TRBV5-1 with TRBJ1-1; 7 nucleotides match TRBD1. V shed 1 base and J 8 bases; nucleotides not matched to a gene: 8. The CDR3 spans 14 residues. The germline V gene encodes CDR1 SGHRS and CDR2 YFSETQ. The CDR3 sequence is CASSLTGEHKEAFF. CDR3 bases: TGCGCCAGCAGCTTGACAGGGGAACATAAGGAAGCTTTCTTT.

This chain uses TRBV7-9 with TRBJ1-2, with TRBD1 as a possible D gene (5 bases). The germline V gene encodes CDR1 SEHNR and CDR2 FQNEAQ (reference sequence). There are 16 residues in the CDR3. Trimming stripped 3 bases from V and 6 bases from J, with 20 bases between. The CDR3 bases are TGTGCCAGCAGCTTCCCCAACCCGGGGACGGGGGATGGCTACACCTTC. Protein product: CASSFPNPGTGDGYTF.

The chain combines TRBV7-9 with TRBJ2-5; a possible D gene is TRBD1 (5 bases). Looked up from germline, CDR1 is SEHNR and CDR2 is FQNEAQ (reference sequence). The CDR3 covers 16 residues. Trimming took off 0 bases at V and 0 bases at J, with 11 bases between the two ends. The chain's CDR3 is CASSLAARQYQETQYF. In DNA, the CDR3 is TGTGCCAGCAGCTTAGCGGCCCGACAGTACCAAGAGACCCAGTACTTC. The complete variable domain, with remaining parts taken from reference TRBV7-9 and TRBJ2-5, reads DTGVSQNPRHKITKRGQNVTFRCDPISEHNRLYWYRQTLGQGPEFLTYFQNEAQLEKSRLLSDRFSAERPKGSFSTLEIQRTEQGDSAMYLCASSLAARQYQETQYFGPGTRLLVL.

The V and J genes are TRBV27 and TRBJ1-2; weak D call: TRBD1 (5 bases). CDR3 length: 16 residues. V was trimmed by 3 bases and J by 5 bases, leaving 19 bases between them. Germline-derived CDR1 and CDR2 are MNHEY and SMNVEV (reference sequence). The CDR3 is CASSFDRHKGIYGYTF. The CDR3 DNA is TGTGCCAGCAGTTTTGACCGTCACAAGGGGATTTATGGCTACACCTTC.

This chain links TRBV6-1 with TRBJ2-1; no firm D call. The germline V gene has CDR1 MNHNS and CDR2 SASEGT. The CDR3 loop spans 15 amino acids. The ends were cut back, 4 bases at V and 6 bases at J, with 16 bases in the middle. CDR3 loop: CASSVRADSPNEQFF. The CDR3 region has the DNA TGTGCCAGCAGTGTGAGAGCCGATTCCCCCAATGAGCAGTTCTTC.

This sequence joins TRBV7-3 and TRBJ1-2, with D unresolved. V was trimmed by 2 bases and J by 1 base, leaving 8 bases between them. This CDR3 has 14 residues. The germline V gene encodes CDR1 SGHTA and CDR2 FQGTGA. CDR3 in amino acids: CASSLGPGNYGYTF. In nucleotides, the CDR3 is TGTGCCAGCAGCTTAGGTCCGGGTAACTATGGCTACACCTTC.

The chain is built from TRBV7-7 and TRBJ2-2; possible D gene TRBD2, 7 bases. V lost 5 bases and J lost 5, with 18 bases in between. The germline V gene has CDR1 SSHAT and CDR2 FNYEAQ (reference sequence). The CDR3 has 16 amino acids. CDR3 DNA sequence: TGTGCCAGCAGCCCGGCAGCCGCGGGGGCGACCGGGGAGCTGTTTTTT. Translation gives CASSPAAAGATGELFF.

This chain uses TRBV11-2 with TRBJ2-5; 13 bases are a match to TRBD2. J lost 6 bases, V lost 1 base, and 5 bases had no gene match. The germline CDR1 and CDR2 sequences are SGHAT and FQNNGV. The CDR3 is 16 amino acids. The CDR3, as DNA: TGTGCCAGCAGCTTAGCTCCGGGACTAGCGGGAAAGACCCAGTACTTC. Translation: CASSLAPGLAGKTQYF.

The chain combines TRBV5-4 with TRBJ1-5; a possible D gene is TRBD1 (6 bases). V lost 4 bases, J lost 4 bases, and 6 bases lay in between. Per germline, CDR1 SGHNT and CDR2 YYREEE (reference sequence). This CDR3 region has 12 residues. The CDR3 nucleotides are TGTGCCAGCAGCCAGGGGAATCAGCCCCAGCATTTT. Translation gives CASSQGNQPQHF.

The rearrangement links TRBV7-8 to TRBJ1-2, with D possibly TRBD1 on 5 matching bases. Trimming cost V 2 bases and J 3 bases, with 10 bases left between them. Germline V lookup: CDR1 SGHVS, CDR2 FQNEAQ. CDR3 size: 14 residues. CDR3 coding DNA: TGTGCCAGCAGCTTACGACGGGGGGACTATGGCTACACCTTC. This sequence encodes CASSLRRGDYGYTF.

This chain joins TRBV7-8 and TRBJ1-1; D ambiguous. Trimming took off 8 bases at V and 1 base at J, with 11 bases between the two ends. CDR1 is SGHVS and CDR2 is FQNEAQ in the germline V gene. The CDR3 runs 13 residues. CDR3 residues: CASLRQENTEAFF. The CDR3 nucleotides are TGTGCCAGCCTGAGGCAAGAGAACACTGAAGCTTTCTTT.